This T cell receptor (beta chain) was documented in a study of post-analysis software for immune sequencing data. At the level of the study: Disease courses included relapsing-remitting, secondary progressive and progressive-relapsing multiple sclerosis.

Of note for this clonotype: Antigen specificity is unknown.

General study points: Among multiple sclerosis patients, normalized Chao1 diversity was significantly below that of controls. F measure grouped same-batch samples tightly together. TRBV5-6, TRBV5-1 and TRBV20-1 were among a handful of TRBV segments more frequent in patients than controls.

Researchers reported that TCR beta cDNA libraries carried unique molecular identifiers. Around 500,000 cDNA molecules came from about 1 to 10 million T cells. TCRdb redid the calling of the PCR reads with MiXCR, one entry per CDR3 protein. This table holds approximately 730,000 distinct CDR3 sequences, just over 45% found once. Trimming stripped 6 bases from V and 7 bases from J, with 18 bases between. The CDR3 runs to 14 residues. Germline V CDR1 and CDR2: MNHEY, SVGAGI. V is TRBV6-5 and J is TRBJ2-5; tentative D call: TRBD1 (6 bases). This TCR was sampled from a girl aged 5-17 years with multiple sclerosis. Sequences were obtained from blood. CDR3 sequence reads: CASSPVRQAGTQYF. The DNA for the CDR3 is TGTGCCAGCAGCCCTGTAAGACAGGCGGGGACCCAGTACTTC.